This entry features one T cell receptor beta chain sequence. Its antigen is currently unknown. This sample was included in a study of T cell responses to AZD1222 COVID-19 vaccine. Broader study findings: White British ancestry dominated among donors, who included more females, and clonal diversity was possibly underestimated. Nearly half of spike-specific TCRs reportedly target unmutated variant regions.

Profiling relied on immunoSEQ multiplex PCR, and the TCRdb table lists in-frame clones only, not all of them. The sample contains approximately 140,000 clones, roughly 91% of which appear only once. The sample was peripheral blood, taken on day 0 of AZD1222 vaccination. The source is an adult in good health.

Here the CDR3 DNA reads TGCAGTGCTAGTAATAGGCTTGAGCCCCAGCATTTT. Protein: CSASNRLEPQHF. The J gene is TRBJ1-5, the V gene TRBV20-1; D is ambiguous. This CDR3 comprises 12 residues. Trimming shortened V by 3 bases and J by 8 bases, and 11 bases separated the two germline ends. Germline V gives CDR1 DFQATT, CDR2 SNEGSKA (reference sequence).